This T cell receptor (beta chain) appears in the sequencing data of a study of control samples from healthy donors and cancer patients. Some clones are missing from TCRdb's copy, which holds only in-frame ones; the method was immunoSEQ multiplex PCR. The sample has about 80,000 clones, approximately 91% seen once. The CDR3 totals 15 residues. V was clipped by 5 bases and J by 4 bases; unmatched bases: 3. The germline CDR1 and CDR2 sequences are SGHVS and FQNEAQ. This rearrangement joins TRBV7-8 to TRBJ2-2; 11 nucleotides match TRBD1. Sequenced input: blood. The receptor was isolated from a woman in her forties or fifties in good health. CDR3 region: CASSPGTGGTGELFF. The CDR3 region has the DNA TGTGCCAGCAGCCCCGGGACAGGGGGCACCGGGGAGCTGTTTTTT. Full variable domain (outside the CDR3, taken from reference TRBV7-8 and TRBJ2-2): GAGVSQSPRYKVAKRGQDVALRCDPISGHVSLFWYQQALGQGPEFLTYFQNEAQLDKSGLPSDRFFAERPEGSVSTLKIQRTQQEDSAVYLCASSPGTGGTGELFFGEGSRLTVL.